Listed below are T cell receptor beta chains from one sample, sequenced in a study of cytomegalovirus exposure and HLA in healthy donors. The table came from immunoSEQ multiplex PCR; TCRdb's copy has only in-frame clones and leaves some out. The sample includes about 94,000 clones, 81% of them seen just once. The sequenced sample consisted of PBMCs. The receptors originated from a human donor in good health. Each CDR3 is given with its conserved first and last residue. Each record gives: V gene, J gene, D gene, clone size, CDR3 protein, CDR3 DNA. The D gene is left open where the match is weak. Only part of the rows carry a size: once, few, many, or a class if the clone is expanded.

v_gene: TRBV27; j_gene: TRBJ2-4; d_gene: NA; abundance: few; CDR3aa: CASSTGPGLAKNIQYF; CDR3nt: TGTGCCAGCAGTACCGGCCCCGGACTAGCCAAAAACATTCAGTACTTC
v_gene: TRBV7-3; j_gene: TRBJ2-7; d_gene: NA; abundance: few; CDR3aa: CASSLRPHYEQYF; CDR3nt: TGTGCCAGCAGCTTAAGGCCACACTACGAGCAGTACTTC
v_gene: TRBV11-2; j_gene: TRBJ1-1; d_gene: NA; abundance: NA; CDR3aa: CASSSEQYTEAFF; CDR3nt: TGTGCCAGCAGCTCAGAGCAGTACACTGAAGCTTTCTTT
v_gene: TRBV10-2; j_gene: TRBJ1-1; d_gene: NA; abundance: few; CDR3aa: CASSDRNTEAFF; CDR3nt: TGCGCCAGCAGTGATAGGAACACTGAAGCTTTCTTT
v_gene: TRBV19; j_gene: TRBJ2-5; d_gene: NA; abundance: NA; CDR3aa: CASTSWGGETQYF; CDR3nt: TGTGCCAGTACATCTTGGGGAGGAGAGACCCAGTACTTC
v_gene: TRBV4-1; j_gene: TRBJ2-5; d_gene: TRBD2; abundance: NA; CDR3aa: CASSHFSGFQETQYF; CDR3nt: TGCGCCAGCAGTCACTTTAGCGGGTTCCAAGAGACCCAGTACTTC
v_gene: TRBV27; j_gene: TRBJ1-2; d_gene: NA; abundance: NA; CDR3aa: CASSLEGPYGYTF; CDR3nt: TGTGCCAGCAGTTTAGAGGGCCCCTATGGCTACACCTTC
v_gene: TRBV6-6; j_gene: TRBJ1-5; d_gene: TRBD1; abundance: NA; CDR3aa: CASSYSGQLNQPQHF; CDR3nt: TGTGCCAGCAGTTACTCGGGACAGCTAAATCAGCCCCAGCATTTT
v_gene: TRBV6-5; j_gene: TRBJ2-1; d_gene: NA; abundance: NA; CDR3aa: CASRLVGEQFF; CDR3nt: TGTGCCAGCCGCCTAGTTGGGGAGCAGTTCTTC
v_gene: TRBV9; j_gene: TRBJ2-1; d_gene: TRBD2; abundance: NA; CDR3aa: CASSYHGGSSYNEQFF; CDR3nt: TGTGCCAGCAGCTACCACGGCGGGAGCTCCTACAATGAGCAGTTCTTC